This T cell receptor beta chain is drawn from a study of blood T cell repertoires in COVID-19. Study-wide context: There were acute and convalescent COVID-19 samples, and they came from the United States, Italy and Spain. T cells, B-cell-depleted T cells, or PBMCs supplied cDNA or gDNA.

The table came from immunoSEQ multiplex PCR; TCRdb's copy has only in-frame clones and leaves some out. Here the sample spans 250,000 or so clones, about 90% being singletons. Those who participated ranged in age from roughly 18 to 100 years and resided in 20 to 30 US areas. Participant-reported clinical history was the basis for cohort assignment. CDR3 length equals 13 residues. Losses at the gene ends were 2 bases for V and 7 bases for J; bases not matched to a gene: 5. The germline gives CDR1 SGDLS, CDR2 YYNGEE. The sequence came from a woman aged 40 to 50 who had been exposed to COVID-19. The V call is TRBV9, the J call TRBJ1-2; 7 positions match TRBD1. The specimen sequenced was PBMCs or T cells enriched from blood (not recorded which). The CDR3 is CASSVVQGSGYTF. DNA for the CDR3: TGTGCCAGCAGCGTGGTACAGGGGAGTGGCTACACCTTC.